These 5 T cell receptor beta chains were sequenced from one sample in a study of response to subunit inactivated influenza vaccine. One entry per CDR3 protein results from TCRdb running MiXCR on the RT-PCR reads. The sample carries 800,000 or so distinct CDR3 sequences, roughly 20% recorded once. The material was PBMCs from blood, obtained around 5 days after vaccination. These receptors all come from a man in his fifties who received an inactivated influenza vaccine.

Only a few counts were recorded for this clonotype. The chain joins TRBV20-1 to TRBJ1-1, with D hard to call. The CDR3 has 12 residues. Germline V gives CDR1 DFQATT, CDR2 SNEGSKA (reference sequence). Trimming shortened V by 1 base and J by 1 base, and 4 bases separated the two germline ends. CDR3 protein: CSARVTNTEAFF. As DNA, the CDR3 is TGCAGTGCTAGAGTCACGAACACTGAAGCTTTCTTT.

The rearrangement joins TRBV4-2 to TRBJ1-6, with no clear D. V was clipped by 1 base and J by 10 bases, with 17 bases between them. This CDR3 is 16 amino acids long. Per the germline V gene, CDR1 is LGHNA and CDR2 is YNFKEQ. The CDR3: CASSQGVAGEGSPLHF. The DNA of the CDR3 is TGTGCCAGCAGCCAAGGGGTGGCAGGCGAGGGCTCACCCCTCCACTTT.

A few counts support this clonotype. The gene calls are TRBV3-1 and TRBJ2-3, with D unclear. The CDR3 contains 15 residues. CDR1 LGHDT and CDR2 YNNKEL come from the germline V gene (reference sequence). With 2 bases removed from V and 0 bases from J, the gap between germline ends came to 9 bases. This CDR3 is CASSQQQISTDTQYF. Here the CDR3 DNA reads TGTGCCAGCAGCCAACAACAGATTAGCACAGATACGCAGTATTTT.

This clonotype showed up just a few times. This chain's CDR3 is CASSPLTGTETQYF. The CDR3, as DNA: TGTGCCAGCAGCCCTCTGACAGGGACGGAGACCCAGTACTTC. The J gene is TRBJ2-5, the V gene TRBV7-2; 7 bases line up with TRBD1. V lost 5 bases, J lost 5 bases, and 8 bases stayed unmatched. This CDR3 is 14 amino acids long. Germline CDR1 SGHTA, CDR2 FQGNSA.

The chain combines TRBV9 with TRBJ1-3; maybe TRBD1 (6 bases). CDR1 SGDLS and CDR2 YYNGEE come from the germline V gene. The V gene lost 4 bases and the J gene lost 3 bases, with 17 bases spanning the gap. This CDR3 is built from 16 residues. CDR3 in DNA: TGTGCCAGCAGCTTAGGGGCAGGGGAATTTGGAAACACCATATATTTT. This translates into CASSLGAGEFGNTIYF.